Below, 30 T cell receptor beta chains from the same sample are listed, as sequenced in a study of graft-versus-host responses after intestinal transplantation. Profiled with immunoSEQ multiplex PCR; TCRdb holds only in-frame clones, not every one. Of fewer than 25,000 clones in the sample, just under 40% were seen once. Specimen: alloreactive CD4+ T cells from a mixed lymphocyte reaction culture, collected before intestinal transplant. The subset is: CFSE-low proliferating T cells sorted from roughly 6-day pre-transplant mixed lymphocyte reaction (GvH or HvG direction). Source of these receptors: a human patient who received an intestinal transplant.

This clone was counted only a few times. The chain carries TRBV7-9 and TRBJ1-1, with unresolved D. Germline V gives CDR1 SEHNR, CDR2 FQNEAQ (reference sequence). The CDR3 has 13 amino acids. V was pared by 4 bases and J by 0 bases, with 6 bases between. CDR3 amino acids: CASSSTVNTEAFF. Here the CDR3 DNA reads TGTGCCAGCAGCTCAACAGTGAACACTGAAGCTTTCTTT.

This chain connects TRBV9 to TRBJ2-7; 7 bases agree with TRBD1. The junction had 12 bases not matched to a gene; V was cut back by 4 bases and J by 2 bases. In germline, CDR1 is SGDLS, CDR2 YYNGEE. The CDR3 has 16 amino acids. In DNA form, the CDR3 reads TGTGCCAGCAGCCCGACAGGGATTCGCGTGACCTACGAGCAGTACTTC. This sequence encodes CASSPTGIRVTYEQYF.

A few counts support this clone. CDR3 sequence reads: CASSQTATNYGYTF. In DNA form, the CDR3 reads TGCGCCAGCAGCCAGACAGCCACTAACTATGGCTACACCTTC. V is TRBV5-1 and J is TRBJ1-2; D perhaps matches TRBD1 (5 bases). The CDR3 runs to 14 residues. V was pared by 4 bases and J by 0 bases, with 10 bases between. The V gene's germline CDR1 is SGHRS and CDR2 YFSETQ.

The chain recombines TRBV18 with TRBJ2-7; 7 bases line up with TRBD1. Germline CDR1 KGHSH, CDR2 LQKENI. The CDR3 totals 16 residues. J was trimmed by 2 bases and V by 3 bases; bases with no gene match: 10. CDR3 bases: TGTGCCAGCTCACCGTTCGTACCCCAGGGGGCCTACGAGCAGTACTTC. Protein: CASSPFVPQGAYEQYF.

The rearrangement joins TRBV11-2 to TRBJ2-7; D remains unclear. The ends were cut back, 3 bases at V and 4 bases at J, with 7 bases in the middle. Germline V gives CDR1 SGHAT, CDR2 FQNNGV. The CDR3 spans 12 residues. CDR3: CASSLAQYEQYF. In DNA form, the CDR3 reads TGTGCCAGCAGCTTGGCCCAGTACGAGCAGTACTTC.

CDR3 DNA sequence: TGTGCCAGCAGCATCGGGGTTCGAAGCAATCAGCCCCAGCATTTT. Protein sequence: CASSIGVRSNQPQHF. The chain combines TRBV4-2 with TRBJ1-5; D unclear. The CDR3 length is 15 residues. V was trimmed by 5 bases and J by 1 base, leaving 12 bases between them. CDR1 and CDR2 from the germline V gene are LGHNA and YNFKEQ.

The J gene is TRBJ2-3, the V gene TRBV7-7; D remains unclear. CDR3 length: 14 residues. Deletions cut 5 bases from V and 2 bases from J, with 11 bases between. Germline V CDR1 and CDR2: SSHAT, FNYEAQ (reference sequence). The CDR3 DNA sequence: TGTGCCAGCAGCCAAACGACAATCACAGATACGCAGTATTTT. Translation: CASSQTTITDTQYF. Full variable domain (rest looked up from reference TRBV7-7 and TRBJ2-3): GAGVSQSPRYKVTKRGQDVTLRCDPISSHATLYWYQQALGQGPEFLTYFNYEAQPDKSGLPSDRFSAERPEGSISTLTIQRTEQRDSAMYRCASSQTTITDTQYFGPGTRLTVL.

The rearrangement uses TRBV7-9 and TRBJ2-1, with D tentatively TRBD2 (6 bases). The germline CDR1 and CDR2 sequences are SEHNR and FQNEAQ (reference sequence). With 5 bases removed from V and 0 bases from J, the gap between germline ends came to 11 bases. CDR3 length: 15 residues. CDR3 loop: CASSLSGSSYNEQFF. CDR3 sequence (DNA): TGTGCCAGCAGCCTTAGCGGCAGCTCCTACAATGAGCAGTTCTTC.

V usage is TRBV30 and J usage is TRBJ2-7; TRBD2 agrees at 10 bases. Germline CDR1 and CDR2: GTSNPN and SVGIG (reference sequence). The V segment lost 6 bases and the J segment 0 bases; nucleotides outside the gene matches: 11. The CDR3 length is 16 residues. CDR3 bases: TGTGCCTGTGGACCCGCGAGCGGGAGGGGCTCCTACGAGCAGTACTTC. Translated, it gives CACGPASGRGSYEQYF.

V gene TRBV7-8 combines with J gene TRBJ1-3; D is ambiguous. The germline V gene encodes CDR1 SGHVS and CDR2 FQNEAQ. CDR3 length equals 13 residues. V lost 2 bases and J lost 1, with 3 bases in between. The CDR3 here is CASSLQSGNTIYF. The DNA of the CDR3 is TGTGCCAGCAGCTTACAATCTGGAAACACCATATATTTT.

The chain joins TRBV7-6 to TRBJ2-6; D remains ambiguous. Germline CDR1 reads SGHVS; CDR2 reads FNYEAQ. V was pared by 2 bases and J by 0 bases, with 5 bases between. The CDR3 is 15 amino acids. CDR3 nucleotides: TGTGCCAGCAGCTTACGAGTCTCTGGGGCCAACGTCCTGACTTTC. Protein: CASSLRVSGANVLTF.

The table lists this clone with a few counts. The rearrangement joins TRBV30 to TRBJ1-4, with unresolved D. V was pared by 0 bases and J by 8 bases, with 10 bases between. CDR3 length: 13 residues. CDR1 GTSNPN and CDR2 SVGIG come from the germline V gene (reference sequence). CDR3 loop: CAWSVNVAEKLFF. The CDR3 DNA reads TGTGCCTGGAGTGTAAACGTCGCGGAAAAACTGTTTTTT.

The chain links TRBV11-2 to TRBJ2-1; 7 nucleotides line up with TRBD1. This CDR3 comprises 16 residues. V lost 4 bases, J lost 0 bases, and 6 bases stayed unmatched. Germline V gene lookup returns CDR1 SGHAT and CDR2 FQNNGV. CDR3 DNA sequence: TGTGCCAGCAGCTATCAACAGGGGTCCTCCTACAATGAGCAGTTCTTC. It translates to CASSYQQGSSYNEQFF.

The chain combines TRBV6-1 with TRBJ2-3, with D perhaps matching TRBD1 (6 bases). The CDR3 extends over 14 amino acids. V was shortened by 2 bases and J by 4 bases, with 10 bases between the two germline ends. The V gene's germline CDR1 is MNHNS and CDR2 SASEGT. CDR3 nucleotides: TGTGCCAGCAGTGAATGGGACATATCAGATACGCAGTATTTT. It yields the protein CASSEWDISDTQYF.

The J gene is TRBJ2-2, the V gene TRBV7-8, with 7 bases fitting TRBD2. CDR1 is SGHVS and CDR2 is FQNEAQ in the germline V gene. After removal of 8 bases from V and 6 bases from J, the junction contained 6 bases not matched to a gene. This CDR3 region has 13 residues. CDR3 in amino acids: CASRGRGAGELFF. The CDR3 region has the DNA TGTGCCAGCCGCGGGAGAGGCGCCGGGGAGCTGTTTTTT.

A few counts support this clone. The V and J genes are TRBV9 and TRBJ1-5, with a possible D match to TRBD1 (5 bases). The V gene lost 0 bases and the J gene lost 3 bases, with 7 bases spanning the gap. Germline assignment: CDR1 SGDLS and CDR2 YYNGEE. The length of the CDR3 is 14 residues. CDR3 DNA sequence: TGTGCCAGCAGCGTAGCAGGGAACAATCAGCCCCAGCATTTT. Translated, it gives CASSVAGNNQPQHF.

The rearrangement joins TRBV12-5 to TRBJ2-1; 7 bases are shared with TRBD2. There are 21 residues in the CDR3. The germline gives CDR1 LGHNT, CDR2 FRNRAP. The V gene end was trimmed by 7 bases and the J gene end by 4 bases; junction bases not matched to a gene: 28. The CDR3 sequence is CASAPSPGTIFSGYRYNEQFF. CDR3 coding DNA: TGTGCTAGTGCCCCATCACCCGGGACTATCTTTAGCGGGTACCGATACAATGAGCAGTTCTTC.

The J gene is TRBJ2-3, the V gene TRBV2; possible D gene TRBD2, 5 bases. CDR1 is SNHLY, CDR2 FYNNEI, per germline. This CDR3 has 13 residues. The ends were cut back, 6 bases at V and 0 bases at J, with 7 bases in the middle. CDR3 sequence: CASRGGSTDTQYF. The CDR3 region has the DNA TGTGCCAGCAGAGGCGGGAGCACAGATACGCAGTATTTT.

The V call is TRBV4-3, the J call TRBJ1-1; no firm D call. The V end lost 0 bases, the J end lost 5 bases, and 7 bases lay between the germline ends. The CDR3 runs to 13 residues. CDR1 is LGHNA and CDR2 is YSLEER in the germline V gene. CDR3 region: CASSQDRGTEAFF. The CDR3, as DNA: TGCGCCAGCAGCCAAGACCGGGGTACTGAAGCTTTCTTT.

The CDR3 is CASSLDPTGAELFF. The CDR3 coding sequence is TGTGCCAGCAGCTTAGACCCTACAGGGGCAGAACTGTTTTTT. V and J are TRBV7-9 and TRBJ1-4, with TRBD1 matching over 7 bases. Germline trimming cut 1 base from V and 12 bases from J; bases unmatched to any gene: 8. Germline CDR1 reads SEHNR; CDR2 reads FQNEAQ (reference sequence). This CDR3 is built from 14 residues.

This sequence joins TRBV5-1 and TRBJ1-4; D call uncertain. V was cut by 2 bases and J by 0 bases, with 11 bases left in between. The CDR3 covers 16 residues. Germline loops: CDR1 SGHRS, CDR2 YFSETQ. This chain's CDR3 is CASSLQSRTTNEKLFF. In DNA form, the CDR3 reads TGCGCCAGCAGCTTACAGTCCCGGACAACTAATGAAAAACTGTTTTTT.

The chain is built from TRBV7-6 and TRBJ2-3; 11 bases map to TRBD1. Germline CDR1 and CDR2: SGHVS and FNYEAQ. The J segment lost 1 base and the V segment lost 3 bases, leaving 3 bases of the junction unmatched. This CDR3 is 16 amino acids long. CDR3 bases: TGTGCCAGCAGCTTTGGGACAGGGGGTCGCACAGATACGCAGTATTTT. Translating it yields CASSFGTGGRTDTQYF.

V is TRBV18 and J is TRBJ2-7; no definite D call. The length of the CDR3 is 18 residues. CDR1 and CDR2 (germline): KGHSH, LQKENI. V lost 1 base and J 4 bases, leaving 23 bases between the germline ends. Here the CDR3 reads CASSPLLIAGSTVYEQYF. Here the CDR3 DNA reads TGTGCCAGCTCACCACTTCTTATCGCCGGCTCCACAGTTTACGAGCAGTACTTC.

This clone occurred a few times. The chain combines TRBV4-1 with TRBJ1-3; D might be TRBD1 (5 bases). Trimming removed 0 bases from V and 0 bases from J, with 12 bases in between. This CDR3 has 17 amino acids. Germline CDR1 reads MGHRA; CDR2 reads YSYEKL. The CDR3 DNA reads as TGCGCCAGCAGCCAAGACCTCCCAGGGCTCTCTGGAAACACCATATATTTT. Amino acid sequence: CASSQDLPGLSGNTIYF.

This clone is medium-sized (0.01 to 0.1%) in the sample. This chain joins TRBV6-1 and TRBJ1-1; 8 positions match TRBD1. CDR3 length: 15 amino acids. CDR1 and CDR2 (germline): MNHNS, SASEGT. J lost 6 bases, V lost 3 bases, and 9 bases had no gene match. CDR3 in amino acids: CASSDPDRVWAEAFF. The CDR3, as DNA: TGTGCCAGCAGTGACCCGGACAGGGTTTGGGCTGAAGCTTTCTTT.

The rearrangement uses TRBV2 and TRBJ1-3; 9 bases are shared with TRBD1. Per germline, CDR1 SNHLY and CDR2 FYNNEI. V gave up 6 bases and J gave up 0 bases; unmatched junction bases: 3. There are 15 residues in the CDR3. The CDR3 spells CASRTTGGSGNTIYF. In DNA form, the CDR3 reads TGTGCCAGCAGAACGACAGGGGGCTCTGGAAACACCATATATTTT.

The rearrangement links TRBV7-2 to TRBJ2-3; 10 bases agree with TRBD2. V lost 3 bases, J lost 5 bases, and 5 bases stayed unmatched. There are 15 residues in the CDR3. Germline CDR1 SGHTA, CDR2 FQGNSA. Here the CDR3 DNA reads TGTGCCAGCAGCTTCAGCGGGGGGGCCGGAGATACGCAGTATTTT. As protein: CASSFSGGAGDTQYF.

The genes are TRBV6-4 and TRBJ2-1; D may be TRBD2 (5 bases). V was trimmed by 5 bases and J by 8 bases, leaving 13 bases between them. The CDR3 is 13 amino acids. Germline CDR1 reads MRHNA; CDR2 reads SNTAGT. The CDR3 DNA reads TGTGCCAGCAGTATGCTCGCGGGCTATGAGCAGTTCTTC. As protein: CASSMLAGYEQFF.

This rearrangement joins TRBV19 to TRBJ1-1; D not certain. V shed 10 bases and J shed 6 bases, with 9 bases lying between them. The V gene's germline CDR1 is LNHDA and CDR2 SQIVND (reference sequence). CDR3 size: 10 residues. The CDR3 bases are TGTGCCACCCACGGGGCTGAAGCTTTCTTT. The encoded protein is CATHGAEAFF.

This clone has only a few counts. The CDR3, as DNA: TGTGCCTGCAACAGGGGGAGCACAGATACGCAGTATTTT. It codes for CACNRGSTDTQYF. J is TRBJ2-3 and V is TRBV28; TRBD1 agrees at 8 bases. Germline trimming cut 11 bases from V and 0 bases from J; bases unmatched to any gene: 4. The CDR3 is 13 amino acids. The germline gives CDR1 MDHEN, CDR2 SYDVKM.